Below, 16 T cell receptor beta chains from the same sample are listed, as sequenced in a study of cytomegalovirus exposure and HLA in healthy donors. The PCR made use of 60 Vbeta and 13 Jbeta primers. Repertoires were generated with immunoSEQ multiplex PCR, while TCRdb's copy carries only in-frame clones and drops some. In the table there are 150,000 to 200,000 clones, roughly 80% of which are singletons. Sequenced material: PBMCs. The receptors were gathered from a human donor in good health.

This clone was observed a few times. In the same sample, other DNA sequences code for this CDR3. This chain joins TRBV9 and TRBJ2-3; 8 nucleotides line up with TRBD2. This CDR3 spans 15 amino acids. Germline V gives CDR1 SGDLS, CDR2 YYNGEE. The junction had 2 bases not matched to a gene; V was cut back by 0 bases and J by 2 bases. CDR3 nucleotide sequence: TGTGCCAGCAGCGTAGCGGGGGGGGACACAGATACGCAGTATTTT. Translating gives CASSVAGGDTDTQYF.

The CDR3 DNA reads as TGTGCCAGCAGCTTAGGAGCGGGGGGGGGTGGAAACACCATATATTTT. This codes for CASSLGAGGGGNTIYF. This chain links TRBV7-8 with TRBJ1-3; the D gene is possibly TRBD1 (5 bases). The CDR3 loop spans 16 amino acids. V was trimmed by 1 base and J by 3 bases, leaving 13 bases between them. Germline V gene lookup returns CDR1 SGHVS and CDR2 FQNEAQ. The variable domain in full, with the rest retrieved from reference TRBV7-8 and TRBJ1-3, is GAGVSQSPRYKVAKRGQDVALRCDPISGHVSLFWYQQALGQGPEFLTYFQNEAQLDKSGLPSDRFFAERPEGSVSTLKIQRTQQEDSAVYLCASSLGAGGGGNTIYFGEGSWLTVV.

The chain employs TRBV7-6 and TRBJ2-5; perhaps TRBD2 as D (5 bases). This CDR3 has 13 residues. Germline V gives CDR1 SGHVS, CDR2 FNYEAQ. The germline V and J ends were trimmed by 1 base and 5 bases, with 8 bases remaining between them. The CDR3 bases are TGTGCCAGCAGCTTAGTGGAGGTGGAGACCCAGTACTTC. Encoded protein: CASSLVEVETQYF.

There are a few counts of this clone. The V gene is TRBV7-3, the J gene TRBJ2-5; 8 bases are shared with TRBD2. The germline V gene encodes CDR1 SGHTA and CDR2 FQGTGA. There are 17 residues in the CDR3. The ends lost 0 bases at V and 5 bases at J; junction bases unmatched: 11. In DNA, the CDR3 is TGTGCCAGCAGCTTAACCGGGCAGCGGGGGACCGTTGAGACCCAGTACTTC. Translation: CASSLTGQRGTVETQYF.

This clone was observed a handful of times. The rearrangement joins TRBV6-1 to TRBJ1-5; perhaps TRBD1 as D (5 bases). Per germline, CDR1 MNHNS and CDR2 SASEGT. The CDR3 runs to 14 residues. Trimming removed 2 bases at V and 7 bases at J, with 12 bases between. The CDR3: CASSELGREQPQHF. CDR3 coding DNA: TGTGCCAGCAGTGAATTGGGCAGGGAACAGCCCCAGCATTTT.

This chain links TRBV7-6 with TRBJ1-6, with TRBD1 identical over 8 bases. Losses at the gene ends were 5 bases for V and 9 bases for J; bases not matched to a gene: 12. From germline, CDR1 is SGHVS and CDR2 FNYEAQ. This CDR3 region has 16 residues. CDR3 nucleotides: TGTGCCAGCAGCCCTCGGACAGGGTCCCCGAGTTCACCCCTCCACTTT. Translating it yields CASSPRTGSPSSPLHF. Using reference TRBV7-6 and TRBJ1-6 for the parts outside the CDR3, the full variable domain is GAGVSQSPRYKVTKRGQDVALRCDPISGHVSLYWYRQALGQGPEFLTYFNYEAQQDKSGLPNDRFSAERPEGSISTLTIQRTEQRDSAMYRCASSPRTGSPSSPLHFGNGTRLTVT.

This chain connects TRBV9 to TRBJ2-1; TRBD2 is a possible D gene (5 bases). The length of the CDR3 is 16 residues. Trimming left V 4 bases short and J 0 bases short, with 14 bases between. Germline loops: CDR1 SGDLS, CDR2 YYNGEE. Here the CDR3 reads CASSPRLALSYNEQFF. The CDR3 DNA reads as TGTGCCAGCAGCCCCCGGCTAGCCCTCTCCTACAATGAGCAGTTCTTC. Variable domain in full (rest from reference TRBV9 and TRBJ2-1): DSGVTQTPKHLITATGQRVTLRCSPRSGDLSVYWYQQSLDQGLQFLIQYYNGEERAKGNILERFSAQQFPDLHSELNLSSLELGDSALYFCASSPRLALSYNEQFFGPGTRLTVL.

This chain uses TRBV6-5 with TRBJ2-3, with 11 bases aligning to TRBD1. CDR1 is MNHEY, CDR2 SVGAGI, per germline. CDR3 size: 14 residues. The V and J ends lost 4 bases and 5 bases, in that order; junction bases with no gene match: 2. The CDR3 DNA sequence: TGTGCCAGCAGTTTGGACAGGGGGCTAGATACGCAGTATTTT. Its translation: CASSLDRGLDTQYF.

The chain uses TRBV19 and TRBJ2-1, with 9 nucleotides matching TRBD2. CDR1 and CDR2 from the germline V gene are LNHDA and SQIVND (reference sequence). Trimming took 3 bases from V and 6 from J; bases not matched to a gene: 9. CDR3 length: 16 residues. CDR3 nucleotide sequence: TGTGCCAGTAGTATGACAGCGGGGGGTATAGGCAATGAGCAGTTCTTC. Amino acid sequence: CASSMTAGGIGNEQFF.

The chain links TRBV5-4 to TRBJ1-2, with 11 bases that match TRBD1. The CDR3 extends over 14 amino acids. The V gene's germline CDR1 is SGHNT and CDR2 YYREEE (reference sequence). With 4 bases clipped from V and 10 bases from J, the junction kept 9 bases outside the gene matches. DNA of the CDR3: TGTGCCAGCAGCCCCCGGGACAGGGGGGCCTCCTACACCTTC. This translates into CASSPRDRGASYTF.

The DNA for the CDR3 is TGTGCCAGCAGGGACAGAAAGAACACTGAAGCTTTCTTT. Translation: CASRDRKNTEAFF. V gene TRBV7-9 combines with J gene TRBJ1-1; possible D gene TRBD1, 6 bases. Germline loops: CDR1 SEHNR, CDR2 FQNEAQ (reference sequence). Trimming cost V 6 bases and J 1 base, with 9 bases left between them. This CDR3 is built from 13 residues.

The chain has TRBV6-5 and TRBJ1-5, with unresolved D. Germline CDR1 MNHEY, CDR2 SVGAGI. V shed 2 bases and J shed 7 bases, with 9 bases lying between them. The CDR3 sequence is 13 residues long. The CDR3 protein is CASSYDGHQPQHF. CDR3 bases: TGTGCCAGCAGTTACGATGGCCACCAGCCCCAGCATTTT.

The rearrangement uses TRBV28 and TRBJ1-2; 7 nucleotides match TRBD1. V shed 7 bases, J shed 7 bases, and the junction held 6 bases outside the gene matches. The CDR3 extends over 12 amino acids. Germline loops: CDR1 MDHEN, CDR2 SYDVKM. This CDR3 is CASKQGWGGYTF. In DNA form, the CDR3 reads TGTGCCAGCAAACAGGGGTGGGGTGGCTACACCTTC.

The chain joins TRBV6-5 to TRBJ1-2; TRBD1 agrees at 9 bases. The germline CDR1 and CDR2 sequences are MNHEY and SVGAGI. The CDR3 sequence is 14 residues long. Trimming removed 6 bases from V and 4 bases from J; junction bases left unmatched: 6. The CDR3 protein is CASSRTGVAYGYTF. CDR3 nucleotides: TGTGCCAGCAGCCGGACAGGGGTGGCCTATGGCTACACCTTC.

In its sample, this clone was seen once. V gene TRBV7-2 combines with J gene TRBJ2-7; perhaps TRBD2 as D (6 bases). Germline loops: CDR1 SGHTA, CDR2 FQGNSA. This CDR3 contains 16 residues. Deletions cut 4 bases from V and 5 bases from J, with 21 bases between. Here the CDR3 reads CASSSMTGTSGDEQYF. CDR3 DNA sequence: TGTGCCAGCAGCTCCATGACGGGGACCTCGGGGGACGAGCAGTACTTC.

CDR3 sequence reads: CASSSRPRGTDTQYF. The CDR3 nucleotides read TGTGCCAGCAGTTCCAGACCCCGGGGGACAGATACGCAGTATTTT. The genes are TRBV28 and TRBJ2-3; perhaps TRBD2 as D (6 bases). V shed 4 bases and J shed 3 bases, with 14 bases lying between them. This CDR3 is built from 15 residues. Germline V lookup: CDR1 MDHEN, CDR2 SYDVKM.